The entry below describes one T cell receptor (beta chain). These data are taken from a study of blood T cell repertoires in COVID-19. Looking at the study overall: The United States, Italy and Spain provided the acute and convalescent COVID-19 samples. PBMCs, B-cell-depleted T cells, or T cells were the source of the cDNA or gDNA that made up the material.

Sequencing was performed with immunoSEQ multiplex PCR; in TCRdb, only in-frame clones are kept and a portion is missing. The sample records 320,000 or so clones, roughly 87% being singletons. In germline, CDR1 is LGHNA, CDR2 YSLEER. Trimming took off 2 bases at V and 6 bases at J, with 15 bases between the two ends. The CDR3 contains 15 residues. J is TRBJ2-3 and V is TRBV4-3; TRBD2 might be the D (6 bases). Sequences were obtained from PBMCs or T cells enriched from blood (not recorded which). The receptor was derived from a woman in her twenties or thirties who had recovered from COVID-19. The CDR3 DNA sequence: TGCGCCAGCAGCCAACGGGGGACCCTCTCCGATACGCAGTATTTT. Amino acid sequence: CASSQRGTLSDTQYF.